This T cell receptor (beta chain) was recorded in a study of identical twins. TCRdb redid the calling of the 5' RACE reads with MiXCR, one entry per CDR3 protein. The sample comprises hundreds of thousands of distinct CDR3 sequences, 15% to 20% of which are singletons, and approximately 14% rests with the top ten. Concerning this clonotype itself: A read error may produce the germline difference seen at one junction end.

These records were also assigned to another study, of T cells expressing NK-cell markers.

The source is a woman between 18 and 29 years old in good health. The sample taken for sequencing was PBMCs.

The CDR3 DNA reads as TGTGCCATCAGTTTAGGGAGGATCGGGCTAGCGAGGAACACCGGGGAGCTGTTTTTT. Translated, it gives CAISLGRIGLARNTGELFF. This chain connects TRBV12-3 or TRBV12-4 to TRBJ2-2; weak D call: TRBD2 (6 bases). The CDR3 is made up of 19 amino acids.